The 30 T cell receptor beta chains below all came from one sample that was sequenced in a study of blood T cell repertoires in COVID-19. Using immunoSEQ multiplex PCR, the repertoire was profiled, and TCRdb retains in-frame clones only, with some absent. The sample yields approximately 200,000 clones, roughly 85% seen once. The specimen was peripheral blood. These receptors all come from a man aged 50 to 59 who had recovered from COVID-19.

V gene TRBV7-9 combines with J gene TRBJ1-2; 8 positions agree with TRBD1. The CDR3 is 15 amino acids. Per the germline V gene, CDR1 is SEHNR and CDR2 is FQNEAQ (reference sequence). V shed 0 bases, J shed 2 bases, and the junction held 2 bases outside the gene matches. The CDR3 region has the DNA TGTGCCAGCAGCTTAGCCCGGACAGGGAACTATGGCTACACCTTC. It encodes CASSLARTGNYGYTF. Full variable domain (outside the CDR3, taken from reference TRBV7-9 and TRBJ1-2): DTGVSQNPRHKITKRGQNVTFRCDPISEHNRLYWYRQTLGQGPEFLTYFQNEAQLEKSRLLSDRFSAERPKGSFSTLEIQRTEQGDSAMYLCASSLARTGNYGYTFGSGTRLTVV.

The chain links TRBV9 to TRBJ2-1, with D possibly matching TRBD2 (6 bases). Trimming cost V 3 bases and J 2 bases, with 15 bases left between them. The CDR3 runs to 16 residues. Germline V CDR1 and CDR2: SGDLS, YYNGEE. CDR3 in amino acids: CASSGAEGVAYNEQFF. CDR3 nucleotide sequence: TGTGCCAGCAGCGGGGCGGAGGGAGTCGCCTACAATGAGCAGTTCTTC. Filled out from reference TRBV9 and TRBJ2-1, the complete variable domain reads DSGVTQTPKHLITATGQRVTLRCSPRSGDLSVYWYQQSLDQGLQFLIQYYNGEERAKGNILERFSAQQFPDLHSELNLSSLELGDSALYFCASSGAEGVAYNEQFFGPGTRLTVL.

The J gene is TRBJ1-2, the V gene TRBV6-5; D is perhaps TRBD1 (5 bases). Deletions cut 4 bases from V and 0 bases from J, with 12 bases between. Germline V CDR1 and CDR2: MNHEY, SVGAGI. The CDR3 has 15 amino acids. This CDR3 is CASSSPDTTNYGYTF. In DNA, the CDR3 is TGTGCCAGCAGTTCCCCGGACACCACTAACTATGGCTACACCTTC.

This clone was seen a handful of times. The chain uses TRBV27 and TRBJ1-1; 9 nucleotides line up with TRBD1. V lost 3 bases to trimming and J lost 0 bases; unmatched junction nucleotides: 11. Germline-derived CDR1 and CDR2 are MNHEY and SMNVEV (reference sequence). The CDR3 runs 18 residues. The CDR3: CASSFHRDRVSMNTEAFF. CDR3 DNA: TGTGCCAGCAGTTTCCACCGGGACAGGGTATCTATGAACACTGAAGCTTTCTTT.

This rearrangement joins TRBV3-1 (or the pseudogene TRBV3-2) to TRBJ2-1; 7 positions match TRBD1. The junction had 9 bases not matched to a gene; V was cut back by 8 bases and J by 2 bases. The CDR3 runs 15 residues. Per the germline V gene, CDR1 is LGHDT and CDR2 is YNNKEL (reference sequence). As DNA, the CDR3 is TGTGCCAGCCGTATTCACAGGGGTACCTACAATGAGCAGTTCTTC. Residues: CASRIHRGTYNEQFF.

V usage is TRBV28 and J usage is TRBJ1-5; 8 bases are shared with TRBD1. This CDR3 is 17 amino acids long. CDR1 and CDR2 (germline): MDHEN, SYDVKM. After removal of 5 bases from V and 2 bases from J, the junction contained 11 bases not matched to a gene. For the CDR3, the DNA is TGTGCCAGCAGTGATCTCAGGGGGCAACTTGGCAATCAGCCCCAGCATTTT. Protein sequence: CASSDLRGQLGNQPQHF.

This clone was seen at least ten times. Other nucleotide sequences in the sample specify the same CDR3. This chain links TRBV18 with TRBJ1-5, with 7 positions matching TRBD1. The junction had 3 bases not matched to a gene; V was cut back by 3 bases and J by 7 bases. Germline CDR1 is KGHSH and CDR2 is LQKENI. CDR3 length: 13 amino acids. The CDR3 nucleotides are TGTGCCAGCTCACCCGACAGGGCCCAGCCCCAGCATTTT. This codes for CASSPDRAQPQHF.

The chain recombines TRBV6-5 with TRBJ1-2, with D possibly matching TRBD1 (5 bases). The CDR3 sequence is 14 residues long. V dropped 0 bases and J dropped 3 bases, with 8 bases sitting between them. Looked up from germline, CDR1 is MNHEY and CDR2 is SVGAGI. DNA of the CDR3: TGTGCCAGCAGTTACTCGACGGGGGACTATGGCTACACCTTC. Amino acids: CASSYSTGDYGYTF.

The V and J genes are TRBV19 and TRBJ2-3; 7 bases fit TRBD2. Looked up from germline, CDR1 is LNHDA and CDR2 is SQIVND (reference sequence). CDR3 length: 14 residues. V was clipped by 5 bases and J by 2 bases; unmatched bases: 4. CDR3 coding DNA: TGTGCCAGTAGTCGCGGGAGCTACACAGATACGCAGTATTTT. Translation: CASSRGSYTDTQYF.

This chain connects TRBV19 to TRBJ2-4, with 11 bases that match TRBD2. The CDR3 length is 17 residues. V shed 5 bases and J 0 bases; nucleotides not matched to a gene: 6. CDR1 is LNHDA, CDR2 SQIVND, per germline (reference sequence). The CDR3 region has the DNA TGTGCCAGTAGTTTGATAGCGGGAGGGCTAGCCAAAAACATTCAGTACTTC. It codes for CASSLIAGGLAKNIQYF.

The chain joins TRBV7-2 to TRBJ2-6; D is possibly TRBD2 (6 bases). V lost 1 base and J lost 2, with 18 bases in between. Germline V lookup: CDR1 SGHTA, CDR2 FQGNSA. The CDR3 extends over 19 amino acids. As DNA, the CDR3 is TGTGCCAGCAGCTTAGAGAGGAAGACGGGAGTAACTGGGGCCAACGTCCTGACTTTC. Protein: CASSLERKTGVTGANVLTF. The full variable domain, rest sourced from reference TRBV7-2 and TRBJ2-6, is GAGVSQSPSNKVTEKGKDVELRCDPISGHTALYWYRQSLGQGLEFLIYFQGNSAPDKSGLPSDRFSAERTGGSVSTLTIQRTQQEDSAVYLCASSLERKTGVTGANVLTFGAGSRLTVL.

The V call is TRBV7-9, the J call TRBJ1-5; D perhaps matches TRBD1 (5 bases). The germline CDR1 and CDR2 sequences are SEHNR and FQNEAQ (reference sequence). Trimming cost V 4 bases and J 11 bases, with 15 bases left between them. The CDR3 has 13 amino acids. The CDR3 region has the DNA TGTGCCAGCAGCTCGGGACTTCTCGAGTCCCAGCATTTT. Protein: CASSSGLLESQHF. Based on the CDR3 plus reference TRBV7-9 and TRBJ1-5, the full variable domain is DTGVSQNPRHKITKRGQNVTFRCDPISEHNRLYWYRQTLGQGPEFLTYFQNEAQLEKSRLLSDRFSAERPKGSFSTLEIQRTEQGDSAMYLCASSSGLLESQHFGDGTRLSIL.

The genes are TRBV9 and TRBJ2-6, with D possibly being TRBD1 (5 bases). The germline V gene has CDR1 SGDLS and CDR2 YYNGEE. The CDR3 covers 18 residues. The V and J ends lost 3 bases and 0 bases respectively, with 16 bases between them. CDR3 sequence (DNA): TGTGCCAGCAGCGCAGTAGGGGTAAGGGGCTCTGGGGCCAACGTCCTGACTTTC. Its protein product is CASSAVGVRGSGANVLTF.

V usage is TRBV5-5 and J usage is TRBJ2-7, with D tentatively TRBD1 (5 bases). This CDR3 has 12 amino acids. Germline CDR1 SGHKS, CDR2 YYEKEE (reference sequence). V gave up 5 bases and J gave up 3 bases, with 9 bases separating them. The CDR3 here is CASRKDSYEQYF. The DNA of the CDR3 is TGTGCCAGCAGGAAAGACAGCTACGAGCAGTACTTC.

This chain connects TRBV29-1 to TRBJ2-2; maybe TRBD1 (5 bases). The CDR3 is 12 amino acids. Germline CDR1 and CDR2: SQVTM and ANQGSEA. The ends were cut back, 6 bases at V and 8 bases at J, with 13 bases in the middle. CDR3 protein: CSVIRVTGELFF. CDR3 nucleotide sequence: TGCAGCGTCATCAGGGTAACGGGGGAGCTGTTTTTT.

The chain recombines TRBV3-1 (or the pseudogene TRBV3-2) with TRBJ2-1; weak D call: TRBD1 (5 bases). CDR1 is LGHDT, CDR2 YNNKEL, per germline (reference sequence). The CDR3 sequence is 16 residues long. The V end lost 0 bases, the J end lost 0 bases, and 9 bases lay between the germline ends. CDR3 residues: CASSQDGAVSYNEQFF. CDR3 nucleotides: TGTGCCAGCAGCCAAGATGGGGCAGTCTCCTACAATGAGCAGTTCTTC.

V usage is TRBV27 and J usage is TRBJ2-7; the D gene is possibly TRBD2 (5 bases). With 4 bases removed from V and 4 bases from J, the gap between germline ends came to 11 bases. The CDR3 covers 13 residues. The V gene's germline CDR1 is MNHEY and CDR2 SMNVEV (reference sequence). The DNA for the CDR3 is TGTGCCAGCAGTTCGGCCCCGGGGTACGAGCAGTACTTC. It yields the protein CASSSAPGYEQYF.

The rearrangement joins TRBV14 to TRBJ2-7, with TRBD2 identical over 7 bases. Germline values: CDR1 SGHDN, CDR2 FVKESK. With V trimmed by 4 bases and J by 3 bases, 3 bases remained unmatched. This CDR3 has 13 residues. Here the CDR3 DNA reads TGTGCCAGCAGCCTAGCGGGTATCTACGAGCAGTACTTC. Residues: CASSLAGIYEQYF.

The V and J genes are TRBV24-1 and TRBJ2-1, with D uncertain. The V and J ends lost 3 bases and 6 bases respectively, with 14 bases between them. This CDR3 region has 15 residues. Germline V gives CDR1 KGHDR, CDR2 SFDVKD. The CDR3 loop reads CATSDPTTRSNEQFF. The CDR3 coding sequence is TGTGCCACCAGTGATCCTACAACCCGGAGCAATGAGCAGTTCTTC.

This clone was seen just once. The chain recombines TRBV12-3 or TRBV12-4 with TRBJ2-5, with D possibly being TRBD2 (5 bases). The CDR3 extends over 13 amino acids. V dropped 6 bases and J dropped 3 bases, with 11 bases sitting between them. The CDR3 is CASRERSKETQYF. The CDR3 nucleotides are TGTGCCAGCAGGGAGCGGTCCAAAGAGACCCAGTACTTC.

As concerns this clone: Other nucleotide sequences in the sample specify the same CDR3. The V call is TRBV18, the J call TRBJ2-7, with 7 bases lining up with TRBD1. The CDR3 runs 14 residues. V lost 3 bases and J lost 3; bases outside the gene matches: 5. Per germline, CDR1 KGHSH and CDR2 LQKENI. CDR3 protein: CASSPRQGVYEQYF. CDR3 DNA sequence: TGTGCCAGCTCACCCCGACAGGGAGTCTACGAGCAGTACTTC. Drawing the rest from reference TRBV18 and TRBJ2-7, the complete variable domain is NAGVMQNPRHLVRRRGQEARLRCSPMKGHSHVYWYRQLPEEGLKFMVYLQKENIIDESGMPKERFSAEFPKEGPSILRIQQVVRGDSAAYFCASSPRQGVYEQYFGPGTRLTVT.

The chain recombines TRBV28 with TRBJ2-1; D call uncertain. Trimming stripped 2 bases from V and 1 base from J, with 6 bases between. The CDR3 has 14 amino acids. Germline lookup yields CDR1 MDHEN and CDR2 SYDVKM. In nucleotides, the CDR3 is TGTGCCAGCAGTTTAGCCCAGTCCTACAATGAGCAGTTCTTC. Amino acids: CASSLAQSYNEQFF.

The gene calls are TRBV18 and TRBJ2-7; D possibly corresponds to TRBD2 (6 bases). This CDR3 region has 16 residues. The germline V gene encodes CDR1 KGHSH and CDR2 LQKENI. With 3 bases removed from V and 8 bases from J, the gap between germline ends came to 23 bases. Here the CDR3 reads CASSPRSGRTTFQQYF. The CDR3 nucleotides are TGTGCCAGCTCACCGCGTTCCGGACGGACTACGTTCCAGCAGTACTTC.

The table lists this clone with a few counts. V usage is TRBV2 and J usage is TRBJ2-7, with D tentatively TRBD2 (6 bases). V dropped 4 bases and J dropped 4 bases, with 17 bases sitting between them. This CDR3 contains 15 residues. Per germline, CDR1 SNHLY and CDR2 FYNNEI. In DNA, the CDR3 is TGTGCCAGCAGTGTGGCGGCGGGAACTGTGTACGAGCAGTACTTC. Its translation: CASSVAAGTVYEQYF.

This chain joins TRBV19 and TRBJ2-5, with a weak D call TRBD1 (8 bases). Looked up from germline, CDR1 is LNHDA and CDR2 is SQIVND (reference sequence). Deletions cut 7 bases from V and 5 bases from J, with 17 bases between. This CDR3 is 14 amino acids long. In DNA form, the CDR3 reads TGTGCCAGTAACACAGGGGGGGGAAGCGAGACCCAGTACTTC. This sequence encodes CASNTGGGSETQYF.

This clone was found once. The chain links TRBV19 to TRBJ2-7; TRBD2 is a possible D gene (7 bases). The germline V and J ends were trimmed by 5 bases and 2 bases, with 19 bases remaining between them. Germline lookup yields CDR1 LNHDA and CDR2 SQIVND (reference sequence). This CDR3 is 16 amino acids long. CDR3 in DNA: TGTGCCAGTAGTTCCCAAGGGGGGGGCGAGACCTACGAGCAGTACTTC. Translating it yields CASSSQGGGETYEQYF.

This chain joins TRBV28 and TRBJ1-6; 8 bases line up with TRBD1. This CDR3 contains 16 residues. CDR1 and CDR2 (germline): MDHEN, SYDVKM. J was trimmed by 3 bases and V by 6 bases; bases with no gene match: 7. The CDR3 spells CASSSRGPNYNSPLHF. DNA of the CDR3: TGTGCCAGCAGCTCCAGGGGGCCAAACTATAATTCACCCCTCCACTTT. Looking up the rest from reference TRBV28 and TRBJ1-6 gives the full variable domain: DVKVTQSSRYLVKRTGEKVFLECVQDMDHENMFWYRQDPGLGLRLIYFSYDVKMKEKGDIPEGYSVSREKKERFSLILESASTNQTSMYLCASSSRGPNYNSPLHFGNGTRLTVT.

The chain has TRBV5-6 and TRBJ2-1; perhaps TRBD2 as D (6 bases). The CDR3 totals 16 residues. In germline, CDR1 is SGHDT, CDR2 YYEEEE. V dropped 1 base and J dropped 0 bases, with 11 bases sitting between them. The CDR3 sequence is CASSLRLASSYNEQFF. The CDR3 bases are TGTGCCAGCAGCTTGAGGCTAGCGAGCTCCTACAATGAGCAGTTCTTC.

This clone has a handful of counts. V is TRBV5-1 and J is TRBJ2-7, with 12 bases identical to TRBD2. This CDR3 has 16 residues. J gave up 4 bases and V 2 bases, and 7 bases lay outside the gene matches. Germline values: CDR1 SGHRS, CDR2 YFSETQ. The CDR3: CASSLTRLAGVYEQYF. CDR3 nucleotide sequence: TGCGCCAGCAGCTTAACTCGACTAGCGGGAGTGTACGAGCAGTACTTC.

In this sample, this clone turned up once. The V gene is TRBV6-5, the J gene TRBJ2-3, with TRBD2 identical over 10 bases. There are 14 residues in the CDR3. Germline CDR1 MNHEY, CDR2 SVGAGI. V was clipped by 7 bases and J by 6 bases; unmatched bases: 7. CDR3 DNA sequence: TGTGCCAGCACACCAGCGGGAGGGCCGGATACGCAGTATTTT. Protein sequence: CASTPAGGPDTQYF.